The sequence of this TCR beta chain was determined in a study of blood T cell repertoires in COVID-19. In the study overall: Both acute and convalescent COVID-19 samples were obtained from the United States, Italy and Spain.

Per the original methods: Amplification from reference gene primers served as the basis for estimated nucleated cell counts. Assay: immunoSEQ multiplex PCR; the TCRdb copy retains only in-frame clones and omits some. That table is the source of V, J and clone size, and D and trimming were worked out from the DNA. The table shows about 440,000 clones, with around 90% occurring only once. The receptor was derived from a man between 18 and 29 years old who had recovered from COVID-19. Sequenced: PBMCs or T cells enriched from blood (not recorded which).

The CDR3: CSVAGTGSGEQYF. The CDR3 DNA follows: TGCAGCGTTGCTGGGACAGGGTCGGGAGAGCAGTACTTC. The J gene is TRBJ2-7, the V gene TRBV29-1; 9 positions agree with TRBD1. Germline CDR1 SQVTM, CDR2 ANQGSEA. V was clipped by 4 bases and J by 7 bases; unmatched bases: 8. CDR3 length: 13 residues.